This is a list of T cell receptor beta chains from one sample in a study of early T cells in non-severe SARS-CoV-2 infection. TCRdb re-called the 5' RACE reads with MiXCR, one entry per CDR3 protein. This sample has about 32,000 distinct CDR3 sequences, with about 9.9% found just once. The material sequenced was whole blood. These receptor sequences come from an adult who was a healthcare worker with PCR-confirmed SARS-CoV-2 infection or an uninfected control (not recorded which). CDR3s include the opening cysteine and the closing phenylalanine or tryptophan. Fields, in order: D gene, clone size, V gene, J gene, CDR3 DNA, CDR3 protein. D genes are given only for firm matches. Expanded clones get a size class; other rows say once, few or many, or leave the size out.

TRBD2	many	TRBV12-3/TRBV12-4	TRBJ2-6	TGTGCCAGCAGCCGACGGGGGGGCTCTGGGGCCAACGTCCTGACTTTC	CASSRRGGSGANVLTF
NA	many	TRBV7-8	TRBJ1-1	TGTGCCAGCAGCTTAGCGTTAGGGGGAGCTTTCTTT	CASSLALGGAFF
TRBD1	many	TRBV7-6	TRBJ2-1	TGTGCCAGCAGCCCCGGGACAGACTACAATGAGCAGTTCTTC	CASSPGTDYNEQFF
TRBD2	medium-sized	TRBV7-3	TRBJ2-5	TGTGCCAGCAGCTTCATAGCGGGGGGCCAAGAGACCCAGTACTTC	CASSFIAGGQETQYF
NA	few	TRBV5-1	TRBJ2-7	TGCGCCAGCAGCTTAGGGGGGGCGAGGGAGCAGTACTTC	CASSLGGAREQYF
NA	many	TRBV30	TRBJ2-7	TGTGCCTGGAGTACGCGAATCTCCTACGAGCAGTACTTC	CAWSTRISYEQYF
TRBD1	NA	TRBV5-1	TRBJ2-3	TGCGCCAGCAGCTGGGACAGGGCCGCCGAAGATACGCAGTATTTT	CASSWDRAAEDTQYF
TRBD1	many	TRBV30	TRBJ1-1	TGTGCCTGGAGTGTCAGGGGGGGCACTGAAGCTTTCTTT	CAWSVRGGTEAFF
TRBD1	few	TRBV7-8	TRBJ1-2	TGTGCCAGCAGCCTCAGGGGGCCCTACTATGGCTACACCTTC	CASSLRGPYYGYTF
TRBD1	NA	TRBV29-1	TRBJ2-2	TGCAGCGTTGGGGGACAGTACACCGGGGAGCTGTTTTTT	CSVGGQYTGELFF
NA	many	TRBV6-5	TRBJ2-2	TGTGCCAGCAGTTTAGGGGCCACCGGGGAGCTGTTTTTT	CASSLGATGELFF
NA	NA	TRBV7-8	TRBJ1-5	TGTGCCAGCAGCTTCTTTCAGTTTAGCAATCAGCCCCAGCATTTT	CASSFFQFSNQPQHF
NA	many	TRBV18	TRBJ2-7	TGTGCCAGCTCACCACCGGCAGTAAGGCTCGAGCAGTACTTC	CASSPPAVRLEQYF
NA	NA	TRBV15	TRBJ2-5	TGTGCCACCAGCAGAGGGGGAAACAGGGTCCAAGAGACCCAGTACTTC	CATSRGGNRVQETQYF
NA	many	TRBV12-3/TRBV12-4	TRBJ1-5	TGTGCCAGCAAGGGGGACAACAATCAGCCCCAGCATTTT	CASKGDNNQPQHF
NA	many	TRBV12-3/TRBV12-4	TRBJ1-3	TGTGCCAGCAGTCTTATAGAGGGGAAATCCATATATTTT	CASSLIEGKSIYF
NA	NA	TRBV29-1	TRBJ1-1	TGCAGCGTTCAACCGGGGGTGAACACTGAAGCTTTCTTT	CSVQPGVNTEAFF
TRBD1	once	TRBV11-2	TRBJ1-6	TGTGCCAGCAGCTTCCCGACAGGGGATTCACCCCTCCACTTT	CASSFPTGDSPLHF
NA	few	TRBV6-6	TRBJ2-5	TGTGCCAGCACCCTCGACAGATCCCCCAGGACCCAGTACTTC	CASTLDRSPRTQYF
NA	many	TRBV9	TRBJ2-1	TGTGCCAGCAGCGTAAGTGATGAGCAGTTCTTC	CASSVSDEQFF
TRBD1	many	TRBV20-1	TRBJ2-4	TGCAGTGCCGACCCCCCCGCAGGGGGCTCCAGGAACATTCAGTACTTC	CSADPPAGGSRNIQYF
NA	NA	TRBV20-1	TRBJ2-3	TGCAGTGCTAGGCCAGGACGGGGAATGGCAGATACGCAGTATTTT	CSARPGRGMADTQYF
NA	many	TRBV4-3	TRBJ2-7	TGCGCCAGCAGCCAAGAGGGGTTTGAGGCCTACGAGCAGTACTTC	CASSQEGFEAYEQYF
NA	many	TRBV19	TRBJ2-7	TGTGCCAGTAGTATGGGGGCCTACGAGCAGTACTTC	CASSMGAYEQYF
NA	few	TRBV7-2	TRBJ2-5	TGTGCCAGCAGCCCAGGGGTCTTAGAGACCCAGTACTTC	CASSPGVLETQYF
NA	many	TRBV11-2	TRBJ1-4	TGTGCCAGCAGCCTGGGGGACGGGTATAATGAAAAACTGTTTTTT	CASSLGDGYNEKLFF
TRBD2	many	TRBV6-2/TRBV6-3	TRBJ2-1	TGTGCCAGCAGTTGGGCTAGCGGGAGCTCCTACAATGAGCAGTTCTTC	CASSWASGSSYNEQFF
NA	NA	TRBV20-1	TRBJ1-5	TGCAGTGCCATCCCTTCGGGCAATCAGCCCCAGCATTTT	CSAIPSGNQPQHF
NA	many	TRBV7-2	TRBJ1-2	TGTGCCAGCAGCTTAGGCCCTAACTATGGCTACACCTTC	CASSLGPNYGYTF
NA	many	TRBV12-3/TRBV12-4	TRBJ2-3	TGTGCCAGCAGTGGGGCCTCAGATACGCAGTATTTT	CASSGASDTQYF
NA	many	TRBV7-3	TRBJ1-1	TGTGCCAGCAAACGGGGGAGCATGAACACTGAAGCTTTCTTT	CASKRGSMNTEAFF
TRBD1	many	TRBV3-1	TRBJ1-6	TGTGCCAGCAGCCAAGTCGCCGGGACAGGGGCTTCACCCCTCCACTTT	CASSQVAGTGASPLHF
NA	many	TRBV6-6	TRBJ2-1	TGTGCCAGCAGTTACAGGGGACCCGAGGATGAGCAGTTCTTC	CASSYRGPEDEQFF
TRBD1	many	TRBV14	TRBJ1-1	TGTGCCAGCAGCGCAGACAGGGAGGGCACTGAAGCTTTCTTT	CASSADREGTEAFF
NA	many	TRBV20-1	TRBJ1-3	TGCAGTGCGTACAGCAGGGGAAACACCATATATTTT	CSAYSRGNTIYF
NA	NA	TRBV6-2/TRBV6-3	TRBJ1-6	TGTGCCAGCAGTTATGGGCAGACTAATTCACCCCTCCACTTT	CASSYGQTNSPLHF
TRBD1	many	TRBV7-6	TRBJ1-6	TGTGCCAGCAGCAGAGAAGGACAGGGGGCCTCACCCCTCCACTTT	CASSREGQGASPLHF
TRBD1	many	TRBV6-5	TRBJ1-1	TGTGCCAGCAGTTGGACAGGAGTAAACACTGAAGCTTTCTTT	CASSWTGVNTEAFF
NA	many	TRBV6-5	TRBJ1-1	TGTGCCAGCAGTCGGGGAAATGCGGAAGCTTTCTTT	CASSRGNAEAFF
NA	few	TRBV7-6	TRBJ2-7	TGTGCCAGCAGCTTAGCGCCAGGGATAGCAGAGTACGAGCAGTACTTC	CASSLAPGIAEYEQYF
NA	many	TRBV12-3/TRBV12-4	TRBJ2-1	TGTGCCAGCAGTTTAGCGGGCCGGGGCCGCTCCTACAATGAGCAGTTCTTC	CASSLAGRGRSYNEQFF
NA	NA	TRBV12-3/TRBV12-4	TRBJ2-7	TGTGCCAGCAGCTCTCTGTCGCTCAATCTCTGGGAGCAGTACTTC	CASSSLSLNLWEQYF
NA	few	TRBV12-3/TRBV12-4	TRBJ2-3	TGTGCCAGCAGTTTACTCGCAGGAACAGATACGCAGTATTTT	CASSLLAGTDTQYF
NA	many	TRBV6-5	TRBJ1-2	TGTGCCAGCAGACGTACCGTACTTGGAAGCCTATCCTTC	CASRRTVLGSLSF
NA	NA	TRBV28	TRBJ2-3	TGTGCCAGCAGGAGAGGCACAGATACGCAGTATTTT	CASRRGTDTQYF
NA	many	TRBV3-1	TRBJ2-3	TGTGCCAGCAGCCAGGGGATGGATACGCAGTATTTT	CASSQGMDTQYF
NA	few	TRBV14	TRBJ2-3	TGTGCCAGCAGCGAGTCGGATACGCAGTATTTT	CASSESDTQYF
TRBD2	NA	TRBV11-3	TRBJ2-3	TGTGCCAGCAGCGGTAGCGGGGAGAACACAGATACGCAGTATTTT	CASSGSGENTDTQYF